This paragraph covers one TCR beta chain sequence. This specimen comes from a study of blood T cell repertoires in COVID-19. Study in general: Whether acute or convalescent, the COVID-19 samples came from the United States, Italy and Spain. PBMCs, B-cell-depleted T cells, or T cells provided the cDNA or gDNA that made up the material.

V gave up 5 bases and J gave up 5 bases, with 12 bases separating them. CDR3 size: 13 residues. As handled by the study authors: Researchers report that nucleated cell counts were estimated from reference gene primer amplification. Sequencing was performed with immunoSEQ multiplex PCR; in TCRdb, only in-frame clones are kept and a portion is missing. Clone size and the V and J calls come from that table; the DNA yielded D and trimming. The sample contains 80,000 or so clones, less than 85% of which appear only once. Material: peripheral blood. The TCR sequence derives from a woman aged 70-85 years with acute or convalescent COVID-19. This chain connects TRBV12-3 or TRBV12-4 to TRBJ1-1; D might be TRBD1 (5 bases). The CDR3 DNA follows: TGTGCCAGCAGTCCGGACAAGGAAACTGAAGCTTTCTTT. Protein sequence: CASSPDKETEAFF.